This TCR beta chain was retrieved from a study of T cells after yellow fever vaccination. As for the study in general: Fractions low in cell number were prepared with SMART-Seq v4 Ultra Low Input. Findings of the study overall: It was a weaker secondary response, yet one that peaked faster, at day 5 versus 15. A large majority of primary-vaccination clones showed up again after the booster (about 97% CD4, 85% to 90% CD8).

One entry per CDR3 protein results from TCRdb running MiXCR on the 5' RACE reads. The table records hundreds of thousands of distinct CDR3 sequences, more than 9% of them present only once. This clonotype was counted only a few times. What it recognizes is unknown. V dropped 5 bases and J dropped 5; count of bases not matched to a gene: 7. Germline V gives CDR1 SGHVS, CDR2 FNYEAQ. The CDR3 covers 15 residues. The chain couples TRBV7-6 to TRBJ2-2; 8 nucleotides match TRBD1. The clonotype originates from a man aged 30-40 years who received the YFV17D yellow fever vaccine. This material consisted of PBMCs, taken on the day of the yellow fever booster vaccination. CDR3 loop: CASSPGTGSTGELFF. The CDR3 coding sequence is TGTGCCAGCAGCCCCGGGACAGGAAGTACCGGGGAGCTGTTTTTT.